The entry below describes one T cell receptor (beta chain). The antigen is undetermined. The protocol was immunoSEQ multiplex PCR, while the TCRdb copy is restricted to in-frame clones and leaves out a portion. Of 90,000 to 120,000 clones listed, over 70% are singletons. Germline assignment: CDR1 SGHTA and CDR2 FQGTGA. This CDR3 is 16 amino acids long. The ends were cut back, 0 bases at V and 6 bases at J, with 17 bases in the middle. The source of the sample is a study of T cell responses to AZD1222 COVID-19 vaccine. General observations from the study: Spike-specific TCR breadth and depth grew following two AZD1222 doses. CD4 TCRs linked to vaccination spanned spike, dominating at 160-218 and 743-854. Donors were mostly white British, more females; clonal diversity possibly underestimated. Repertoire samples came only from after the peak T cell response.

The receptor comes from an adult in good health. This rearrangement joins TRBV7-3 to TRBJ1-1, with D unresolved. The source material was peripheral blood, sampled on day 0 of AZD1222 vaccination. CDR3 protein: CASSLTPRAFSPEAFF. CDR3 in DNA: TGTGCCAGCAGCTTAACACCTAGGGCCTTTTCCCCTGAAGCTTTCTTT.